These T cell receptor beta chains were read from a single sample in a study of OX40 agonist ivuxolimab in advanced cancers. Repertoires were generated with immunoSEQ multiplex PCR, while TCRdb's copy carries only in-frame clones and drops some. In the table there are tens of thousands of clones, roughly 85% of which are singletons. This specimen was CD4+ or CD8+ T cells sorted from blood, taken in a trial of the OX40 agonist ivuxolimab. The receptors were sampled from an adult with an advanced solid tumor such as melanoma, head and neck, liver or kidney cancer. Each CDR3 is given with its conserved first and last residue. The D gene is left open where the match is weak. Clone size appears in some rows only: once, few, many, or a class for an expanded clone.

j_call d_call v_call clone_size cdr3_aa cdr3_nt
TRBJ2-1 - TRBV5-6 - CASSLAPSSPEFF TGTGCCAGCAGCTTGGCCCCGTCAAGCCCAGAGTTCTTC
TRBJ2-1 - TRBV5-4 - CASSPFVLGVYNEQFF TGTGCCAGCAGCCCCTTCGTTTTGGGGGTTTACAATGAGCAGTTCTTC
TRBJ1-5 TRBD1 TRBV19 - CASRGDRTERGNQPQHF TGTGCCAGTAGAGGGGACAGGACCGAGCGGGGCAATCAGCCCCAGCATTTT
TRBJ1-2 - TRBV19 - CASSRGEFYGYTF TGTGCCAGTAGTAGGGGAGAGTTCTATGGCTACACCTTC
TRBJ1-6 - TRBV30 - CAWMLGGSSYNSPLHF TGTGCCTGGATGCTGGGGGGGAGCTCCTATAATTCACCCCTCCACTTT
TRBJ1-1 - TRBV7-9 once CASSLLGNTEAFF TGTGCCAGCAGCTTGTTAGGGAACACTGAAGCTTTCTTT
TRBJ2-3 TRBD2 TRBV28 - CASSAQGLAGLYTDTQYF TGTGCCAGCAGTGCACAAGGACTAGCGGGGTTATACACAGATACGCAGTATTTT
TRBJ2-1 - TRBV5-6 - CASSFRVNEQFF TGTGCCAGCAGCTTTAGGGTCAATGAGCAGTTCTTC
TRBJ1-1 - TRBV2 few CASSVTATGAFF TGTGCCAGCAGTGTGACGGCCACTGGGGCTTTCTTT
TRBJ2-7 - TRBV7-2 once CASSSLAVWGEQYF TGTGCCAGCAGCTCACTAGCCGTTTGGGGCGAGCAGTACTTC
TRBJ2-5 - TRBV14 - CASSQAPKETQYF TGTGCCAGCAGCCAAGCCCCAAAAGAGACCCAGTACTTC
TRBJ1-2 TRBD1 TRBV6-6 - CASSYTTGAYGYTF TGTGCCAGCAGTTACACAACAGGGGCCTATGGCTACACCTTC
TRBJ2-7 TRBD2 TRBV11-2 once CASSGTSSEQYF TGTGCCAGCAGTGGGACTAGTAGCGAGCAGTACTTC
TRBJ1-1 - TRBV4-1 - CASSQDRWRTEAFF TGCGCCAGCAGCCAAGATCGGTGGAGGACTGAAGCTTTCTTT
TRBJ1-6 - TRBV11-2 - CASSFSKLSSYNSPLHF TGTGCCAGCAGCTTCTCTAAGCTGAGCTCCTATAATTCACCCCTCCACTTT
TRBJ2-5 - TRBV5-1 - CASSLEETQYF TGCGCCAGCAGCTTGGAGGAGACCCAGTACTTC
TRBJ1-2 TRBD1 TRBV6-5 - CASSFYPDRGYGYTF TGTGCCAGCAGTTTCTATCCGGACAGGGGATATGGCTACACCTTC
TRBJ2-7 TRBD2 TRBV29-1 - CSVWDGGLAMSSYEQYF TGCAGCGTTTGGGATGGAGGACTAGCGATGAGCTCCTACGAGCAGTACTTC
TRBJ2-7 - TRBV19 - CASREYISSYEQYF TGTGCCAGTAGGGAGTATATTAGCTCCTACGAGCAGTACTTC
TRBJ2-5 TRBD2 TRBV18 - CASSRTSGTRGETQYF TGTGCCAGCTCTCGAACTTCCGGGACTAGGGGGGAGACCCAGTACTTC
TRBJ1-4 - TRBV18 - CASSPQGEEEKLFF TGTGCCAGCTCACCACAGGGGGAGGAGGAAAAACTGTTTTTT
TRBJ2-5 TRBD1 TRBV5-1 - CASSSLSGTGVETQYF TGCGCCAGCAGCTCCCTGTCGGGGACAGGGGTGGAGACCCAGTACTTC
TRBJ2-7 - TRBV5-1 - CASSLGGLVEQYF TGCGCCAGCAGCTTGGGGGGGTTGGTCGAGCAGTACTTC
TRBJ2-3 - TRBV2 - CATREGPSTDTQYF TGTGCCACCAGAGAGGGACCTTCCACAGATACGCAGTATTTT
TRBJ2-1 TRBD1 TRBV5-1 once CASSLGGTAYNEQFF TGCGCCAGCAGCTTGGGTGGGACAGCGTACAATGAGCAGTTCTTC
TRBJ1-4 - TRBV29-1 - CSVMHRLTATNEKLFF TGCAGCGTGATGCACAGGCTTACTGCAACTAATGAAAAACTGTTTTTT
TRBJ2-3 - TRBV25-1 - CASSERESTDTQYF TGTGCCAGCAGTGAGAGGGAAAGCACAGATACGCAGTATTTT
TRBJ2-7 TRBD1 TRBV5-1 - CASSLTGYEQYF TGTGCCAGCAGCTTGACAGGGTACGAGCAGTACTTC
TRBJ1-2 - TRBV28 - CASSLGGGGYGYTF TGTGCCAGCAGTTTAGGGGGAGGGGGCTATGGCTACACCTTC
TRBJ1-2 TRBD1 TRBV6-1 - CASSQGGTNYGYTF TGTGCCAGCAGTCAGGGGGGTACTAACTATGGCTACACCTTC
TRBJ1-4 - TRBV11-3 - CASSLDAAGQTEKLFF TGTGCCAGCAGCTTAGATGCGGCAGGGCAAACTGAAAAACTGTTTTTT